The clone carrying this T cell receptor beta chain was recorded once. Assay used: immunoSEQ multiplex PCR; TCRdb lists only in-frame clones, some missing. The sample contains about 55,000 clones, roughly four fifths of which appear only once. This sample stems from a study of blood T cell repertoires in COVID-19. This CDR3 contains 15 residues. Trimming pared 1 base from V and 2 bases from J, leaving 12 bases between. The germline V gene encodes CDR1 LNHNV and CDR2 YYDKDF (reference sequence). The chain joins TRBV15 to TRBJ2-7, with TRBD1 as a possible D gene (5 bases). Material for sequencing was peripheral blood. The TCR was taken from a woman aged 55-75 years with acute or convalescent COVID-19. CDR3: CATSRVKGVAYEQYF. DNA for the CDR3: TGTGCCACCAGCAGAGTCAAAGGGGTGGCCTACGAGCAGTACTTC.